The rows below give T cell receptor beta chains drawn from one sample of a study of blood T cells in healthy people across ages. TCRdb analysed the 5' RACE reads with MiXCR anew, one entry per CDR3 protein. The sample records 500,000 to 650,000 distinct CDR3 sequences, approximately 26% being singletons. These same records also appear under a second study, on T cells of mothers and their children.

The sequenced sample was blood. These receptors were taken from a boy aged 2 to 10 in good health. Each CDR3 is given with its conserved first and last residue. A D gene is named only where the DNA matches it firmly. The size entry is marked missing in some rows and otherwise reads once, few, many or a size class.

d_gene: TRBD1; j_gene: TRBJ2-7; len: 14; abundance: few; v_gene: TRBV6-1; CDR3nt: TGTGCCACCCTACAGGGGTCATTAACCTACGAGCAGTACTTC; CDR3aa: CATLQGSLTYEQYF
d_gene: -; j_gene: TRBJ2-5; len: 14; abundance: few; v_gene: TRBV5-1; CDR3nt: TGCGCCAGCAGCTTGGAGGGGGGAGCAGAGACCCAGTACTTC; CDR3aa: CASSLEGGAETQYF
d_gene: TRBD2; j_gene: TRBJ2-5; len: 16; abundance: few; v_gene: TRBV11-2; CDR3nt: TGTGCCAGCAGTCCCCGGGGTAGCGGGTTTCAAGAGACCCAGTACTTC; CDR3aa: CASSPRGSGFQETQYF
d_gene: -; j_gene: TRBJ2-6; len: 15; abundance: -; v_gene: TRBV20-1; CDR3nt: TGCAGTGCTAGGAATCGGCTCTCTGGGGCCAACGTCCTGACTTTC; CDR3aa: CSARNRLSGANVLTF
d_gene: TRBD1; j_gene: TRBJ2-4; len: 19; abundance: -; v_gene: TRBV20-1; CDR3nt: TGCAGTGCTAGCCGCCAAGCGACAGGGGGGTGGTTGGGCAAAAACATTCAGTACTTC; CDR3aa: CSASRQATGGWLGKNIQYF
d_gene: TRBD1; j_gene: TRBJ2-4; len: 17; abundance: few; v_gene: TRBV12-3/TRBV12-4; CDR3nt: TGTGCCAGCAGCCAGACCGGACAGGGCGCCCTGGAAAACATTCAGTACTTC; CDR3aa: CASSQTGQGALENIQYF
d_gene: -; j_gene: TRBJ2-7; len: 14; abundance: few; v_gene: TRBV20-1; CDR3nt: TGCAGTGCTAGACGCGGGACGGTTTCCTACGAGCAGTACTTC; CDR3aa: CSARRGTVSYEQYF
d_gene: -; j_gene: TRBJ1-2; len: 12; abundance: few; v_gene: TRBV18; CDR3nt: TGTGCCAGCCGGTCAGGGGAAGGTGGCTACACCTTC; CDR3aa: CASRSGEGGYTF
d_gene: -; j_gene: TRBJ1-2; len: 9; abundance: many; v_gene: TRBV29-1; CDR3nt: TGCAGCGTTGACGGTGGCTACACCTTC; CDR3aa: CSVDGGYTF
d_gene: -; j_gene: TRBJ2-7; len: 16; abundance: -; v_gene: TRBV15; CDR3nt: TGTGCCACCAGCCCCTCCAACGCCCACAGCTCCTACGAGCAGTACTTC; CDR3aa: CATSPSNAHSSYEQYF
d_gene: -; j_gene: TRBJ2-1; len: 9; abundance: -; v_gene: TRBV6-5; CDR3nt: TGTCACTGGTGGCGTGTGCAGTTCTTC; CDR3aa: CHWWRVQFF
d_gene: TRBD2; j_gene: TRBJ2-7; len: 15; abundance: -; v_gene: TRBV7-6; CDR3nt: TGTGCCAGCAGCTCGAGCACTAGCGGGAGTTCCGAGCAGTACTTC; CDR3aa: CASSSSTSGSSEQYF
d_gene: TRBD1; j_gene: TRBJ2-3; len: 14; abundance: few; v_gene: TRBV5-1; CDR3nt: TGCGCCAGCAGCTCCGGGACAGTCACAGATACGCAGTATTTT; CDR3aa: CASSSGTVTDTQYF
d_gene: -; j_gene: TRBJ2-1; len: 15; abundance: few; v_gene: TRBV7-9; CDR3nt: TGTGCCAGCAGCATCCCCTTGATCAAGGGGAATGAGCAGTTCTTC; CDR3aa: CASSIPLIKGNEQFF
d_gene: -; j_gene: TRBJ2-1; len: 18; abundance: few; v_gene: TRBV5-6; CDR3nt: TGTGCCAGCAGCCCGGGCTTCCGAGCGGGCCTCTCCTACAATGAGCAGTTCTTC; CDR3aa: CASSPGFRAGLSYNEQFF
d_gene: TRBD2; j_gene: TRBJ2-7; len: 16; abundance: -; v_gene: TRBV7-2; CDR3nt: TGTGCCAGCAGCTTAGCGCTAGCGGGGACCTCCTACGAGCAGTACTTC; CDR3aa: CASSLALAGTSYEQYF
d_gene: -; j_gene: TRBJ2-7; len: 13; abundance: few; v_gene: TRBV27; CDR3nt: TGTGCCAGCAGTCAAGGGATGAGCTACGAGCAGTACTTC; CDR3aa: CASSQGMSYEQYF
d_gene: -; j_gene: TRBJ1-2; len: 11; abundance: -; v_gene: TRBV20-1; CDR3nt: TGCAGTGCCCTATACTCAGATGGCTACACCTTC; CDR3aa: CSALYSDGYTF
d_gene: -; j_gene: TRBJ2-7; len: 16; abundance: few; v_gene: TRBV13; CDR3nt: TGTGCCAGCAGCTTAGGCCTAAAGGTGGATGGCTACGAGCAGCACTTC; CDR3aa: CASSLGLKVDGYEQHF
d_gene: -; j_gene: TRBJ2-7; len: 13; abundance: -; v_gene: TRBV7-9; CDR3nt: TGTGCCACCCGCCCACAGGCGTCCTACGAGCAGTACTTC; CDR3aa: CATRPQASYEQYF
d_gene: TRBD1; j_gene: TRBJ1-2; len: 16; abundance: few; v_gene: TRBV20-1; CDR3nt: TGCAGTGCAAGACCTTACCCGGGACAGGGAGGGGATGGCTACACCTTC; CDR3aa: CSARPYPGQGGDGYTF
d_gene: -; j_gene: TRBJ1-2; len: 15; abundance: few; v_gene: TRBV11-2; CDR3nt: TGTGCCGGCAGCTTAGAATGGAGGCAGGGTTTTGGCTACACCTTC; CDR3aa: CAGSLEWRQGFGYTF
d_gene: -; j_gene: TRBJ2-7; len: 15; abundance: few; v_gene: TRBV7-2; CDR3nt: TGTGCCAGCAGCTTAAAGACTAGAAACGTCGCGGAGCAGTACTTC; CDR3aa: CASSLKTRNVAEQYF
d_gene: TRBD2; j_gene: TRBJ2-5; len: 18; abundance: few; v_gene: TRBV4-2; CDR3nt: TGTGCCAGCAGCCAAGGTCTAGCGGGGGGTGTGTCCCAAGAGACCCAGTACTTC; CDR3aa: CASSQGLAGGVSQETQYF
d_gene: TRBD1; j_gene: TRBJ1-2; len: 11; abundance: -; v_gene: TRBV20-1; CDR3nt: TGCAGTGCGCGACAGGGACCGGGCTACACCTTC; CDR3aa: CSARQGPGYTF